This TCR beta chain emerged from a study of T cell responses to AZD1222 COVID-19 vaccine. Study information: It was second doses at about 4 or about 12 weeks that were pooled. Whole-study results and caveats: White British donors predominated, females outnumbered males, and clonal diversity was possibly underestimated. Unmutated variant regions reportedly attract nearly half of all spike-specific TCRs. In all cases, repertoires were sampled only after the peak T cell response.

The repertoire was sequenced with immunoSEQ multiplex PCR; TCRdb's copy has only in-frame clones and lacks some. Among about 55,000 clones listed, approximately 88% were seen once. CDR1 and CDR2 (germline): KGHSH, LQKENI. The length of the CDR3 is 16 residues. Trimming shortened V by 5 bases and J by 6 bases, and 17 bases separated the two germline ends. With regard to this clone: Its antigen is still unknown.

This chain joins TRBV18 and TRBJ1-6; D unresolved. The TCR comes from an adult in good health. The input for sequencing was peripheral blood, taken on day 0 of AZD1222 vaccination. CDR3 residues: CASSSARTLRNSPLHF. CDR3 sequence (DNA): TGTGCCAGCTCATCTGCTCGGACGCTCCGTAATTCACCCCTCCACTTT.